The 18 T cell receptor beta chains listed next were all sequenced from one sample in a study of early T cells in non-severe SARS-CoV-2 infection (dated by TCRdb to about 2021). To prepare the library, 5' RACE was applied. The instrument given in TCRdb is NextSeq 500. TCRdb cleaned the public reads at Q25 with fastp, built clones with MiXCR and kept in-frame beta chains. Entries that share a CDR3 protein sequence are merged under the most common genes and DNA. A total of approximately 65,000 distinct CDR3 sequences appear in this sample, roughly an eighth of them only once. The ten largest clones represent about 1.6% of the sample. The source material was whole blood. Receptors were obtained from an adult who was a healthcare worker with PCR-confirmed SARS-CoV-2 infection or an uninfected control (not recorded which).

The chain recombines TRBV11-2 with TRBJ2-3; D uncertain. Trimming stripped 3 bases from V and 3 bases from J, with 10 bases between. The CDR3 runs 14 residues. Germline CDR1 and CDR2: SGHAT and FQNNGV. The CDR3 spells CASSFGLVTDTQYF. Here the CDR3 DNA reads TGTGCCAGCAGCTTTGGGTTAGTTACAGATACGCAGTATTTT.

This clonotype was seen a few times. This chain uses TRBV30 with TRBJ2-1; 8 bases are a match to TRBD2. CDR3 length: 13 residues. Trimming took 3 bases from V and 7 from J; bases not matched to a gene: 5. Per germline, CDR1 GTSNPN and CDR2 SVGIG (reference sequence). The CDR3 nucleotides are TGTGCCTGGAGGCGGGGGGCCGGGAATGAGCAGTTCTTC. Amino acids: CAWRRGAGNEQFF.

This sequence joins TRBV29-1 and TRBJ2-3; D gene ambiguous. V lost 3 bases to trimming and J lost 0 bases, with 10 bases between them. The CDR3 consists of 14 residues. The germline V gene has CDR1 SQVTM and CDR2 ANQGSEA. The CDR3 nucleotides are TGCAGCGTTGATACGATCCTTAGCACAGATACGCAGTATTTT. Amino acid sequence: CSVDTILSTDTQYF.

This rearrangement joins TRBV12-3 or TRBV12-4 to TRBJ2-3; 7 bases are a match to TRBD1. CDR3 size: 15 residues. The V and J ends lost 6 bases and 3 bases, in that order; junction bases with no gene match: 9. Here the CDR3 DNA reads TGTGCCAGCAGACGACAGGGTCGAGGTACAGATACGCAGTATTTT. This codes for CASRRQGRGTDTQYF.

The rearrangement uses TRBV19 and TRBJ1-2; D is undetermined. Between the trimmed V and J ends, which lost 7 bases and 3 bases, there was a span of 21 bases. The CDR3 has 16 amino acids. Germline V gives CDR1 LNHDA, CDR2 SQIVND (reference sequence). The CDR3 reads CASTIPGGRSHYGYTF. The DNA of the CDR3 is TGTGCCAGTACTATCCCGGGTGGACGATCTCACTATGGCTACACCTTC.

The V gene is TRBV6-5, the J gene TRBJ2-7; the match to TRBD1 covers 9 bases. V dropped 5 bases and J dropped 1; count of bases not matched to a gene: 6. The germline CDR1 and CDR2 sequences are MNHEY and SVGAGI. The CDR3 runs 15 residues. CDR3 nucleotides: TGTGCCAGCAGTCTAGTCGGACAGGGGTCCTACGAGCAGTACTTC. Its translation: CASSLVGQGSYEQYF.

This chain connects TRBV20-1 to TRBJ2-7; a weak D match, TRBD2 (7 bases). The CDR3 has 15 residues. Trimming cost V 3 bases and J 4 bases, with 19 bases left between them. CDR1 is DFQATT, CDR2 SNEGSKA, per germline (reference sequence). The CDR3 DNA is TGCAGTGCTAGCGTCCGAGGGGGGGCGGATTACGAGCAGTACTTC. This translates into CSASVRGGADYEQYF.

This clonotype was counted only a few times. The genes are TRBV5-1 and TRBJ2-7; the match to TRBD1 covers 7 bases. Germline loops: CDR1 SGHRS, CDR2 YFSETQ. With 4 bases clipped from V and 6 bases from J, the junction kept 10 bases outside the gene matches. This CDR3 contains 14 residues. Here the CDR3 reads CASSLGDSHGEQYF. CDR3 coding DNA: TGCGCCAGCAGCCTGGGGGACAGTCACGGCGAGCAGTACTTC.

In its sample, this clonotype was seen many times. The gene calls are TRBV12-3 or TRBV12-4 and TRBJ1-1, with D unclear. Trimming shortened V by 3 bases and J by 1 base, and 15 bases separated the two germline ends. This CDR3 region has 16 residues. The CDR3 DNA reads as TGTGCCAGCAGTTTGGTCGGGCGAGGTGGGAACACTGAAGCTTTCTTT. Translation gives CASSLVGRGGNTEAFF.

The chain joins TRBV27 to TRBJ2-1; TRBD1 or TRBD2 may be the D gene (5 bases each). This CDR3 region has 14 residues. Germline V lookup: CDR1 MNHEY, CDR2 SMNVEV (reference sequence). Trimming shortened V by 3 bases and J by 5 bases, and 11 bases separated the two germline ends. The CDR3 region is CASSLGDPNNEQFF. The CDR3 nucleotides are TGTGCCAGCAGTTTGGGGGACCCAAACAATGAGCAGTTCTTC.

The rearrangement links TRBV11-2 to TRBJ2-1, with 10 bases lining up with TRBD2. The CDR3 is 19 amino acids. Germline V lookup: CDR1 SGHAT, CDR2 FQNNGV. The trim removed 5 bases at V and 8 bases at J, leaving 21 bases unmatched. CDR3 residues: CASSPGTSEYAYNVDEQFF. In DNA, the CDR3 is TGTGCCAGCAGCCCAGGGACTAGCGAATACGCCTACAATGTGGATGAGCAGTTCTTC.

There are a few counts of this clonotype. This chain joins TRBV11-3 and TRBJ2-3; maybe TRBD2 (6 bases). This CDR3 spans 12 amino acids. Germline CDR1 SGHNT, CDR2 YENEEA. The V gene lost 4 bases and the J gene lost 11 bases, with 13 bases spanning the gap. The CDR3 sequence: CASSSGGLMQYF. CDR3 sequence (DNA): TGTGCCAGCAGCTCCGGGGGTCTGATGCAGTATTTT.

This clonotype appeared many times. J is TRBJ2-7 and V is TRBV27; D tentatively reads TRBD1 or TRBD2 (5 bases each). Germline V gene lookup returns CDR1 MNHEY and CDR2 SMNVEV (reference sequence). V lost 6 bases and J lost 6, with 12 bases in between. The CDR3 has 12 residues. The CDR3 DNA follows: TGTGCCAGCAGCTTGGGGGTGGGCGAGCAGTACTTC. It yields the protein CASSLGVGEQYF.

This clonotype showed up many times. The chain combines TRBV18 with TRBJ2-1; D unclear. Germline V gene data show CDR1 as KGHSH and CDR2 as LQKENI. Trimming took off 2 bases at V and 4 bases at J, with 15 bases between the two ends. The CDR3 covers 16 residues. The CDR3 region is CASSPRIPGQYNEQFF. The CDR3, as DNA: TGTGCCAGCTCACCAAGGATCCCGGGCCAGTACAATGAGCAGTTCTTC.

The chain couples TRBV12-3 or TRBV12-4 to TRBJ1-1; TRBD1 might be the D (5 bases). The CDR3 runs to 14 residues. Deletions cut 3 bases from V and 4 bases from J, with 12 bases between. CDR3 nucleotides: TGTGCCAGCAGTTTGGGGACTCTACCCACTGAAGCTTTCTTT. This gives the protein CASSLGTLPTEAFF.

This clonotype was detected ten times or more. V usage is TRBV9 and J usage is TRBJ1-1; TRBD1 is a possible D gene (5 bases). In germline, CDR1 is SGDLS, CDR2 YYNGEE. The CDR3 extends over 14 amino acids. Trimming shortened V by 0 bases and J by 4 bases, and 10 bases separated the two germline ends. CDR3 amino acids: CASSVGVGGTEAFF. The DNA for the CDR3 is TGTGCCAGCAGCGTAGGGGTTGGGGGCACTGAAGCTTTCTTT.

This clonotype has more than one count but fewer than ten. The chain combines TRBV29-1 with TRBJ1-1, with 8 bases lining up with TRBD1. CDR1 and CDR2 from the germline V gene are SQVTM and ANQGSEA. The CDR3 loop spans 13 amino acids. The V segment lost 6 bases and the J segment 10 bases; nucleotides outside the gene matches: 13. The CDR3 is CSVPGTGLGGAFF. For the CDR3, the DNA is TGCAGCGTCCCCGGGACAGGCTTAGGGGGAGCTTTCTTT. The entire variable domain, with the rest obtained from reference TRBV29-1 and TRBJ1-1, is as follows: SAVISQKPSRDICQRGTSLTIQCQVDSQVTMMFWYRQQPGQSLTLIATANQGSEATYESGFVIDKFPISRPNLTFSTLTVSNMSPEDSSIYLCSVPGTGLGGAFFGQGTRLTVV.

The chain recombines TRBV7-8 with TRBJ1-1, with D unresolved. The CDR3 is 12 amino acids. The germline CDR1 and CDR2 sequences are SGHVS and FQNEAQ. V was pared by 5 bases and J by 11 bases, with 15 bases between. The DNA of the CDR3 is TGTGCCAGCAGCACCCACACCGCATGGGCTTTCTTT. This gives the protein CASSTHTAWAFF.